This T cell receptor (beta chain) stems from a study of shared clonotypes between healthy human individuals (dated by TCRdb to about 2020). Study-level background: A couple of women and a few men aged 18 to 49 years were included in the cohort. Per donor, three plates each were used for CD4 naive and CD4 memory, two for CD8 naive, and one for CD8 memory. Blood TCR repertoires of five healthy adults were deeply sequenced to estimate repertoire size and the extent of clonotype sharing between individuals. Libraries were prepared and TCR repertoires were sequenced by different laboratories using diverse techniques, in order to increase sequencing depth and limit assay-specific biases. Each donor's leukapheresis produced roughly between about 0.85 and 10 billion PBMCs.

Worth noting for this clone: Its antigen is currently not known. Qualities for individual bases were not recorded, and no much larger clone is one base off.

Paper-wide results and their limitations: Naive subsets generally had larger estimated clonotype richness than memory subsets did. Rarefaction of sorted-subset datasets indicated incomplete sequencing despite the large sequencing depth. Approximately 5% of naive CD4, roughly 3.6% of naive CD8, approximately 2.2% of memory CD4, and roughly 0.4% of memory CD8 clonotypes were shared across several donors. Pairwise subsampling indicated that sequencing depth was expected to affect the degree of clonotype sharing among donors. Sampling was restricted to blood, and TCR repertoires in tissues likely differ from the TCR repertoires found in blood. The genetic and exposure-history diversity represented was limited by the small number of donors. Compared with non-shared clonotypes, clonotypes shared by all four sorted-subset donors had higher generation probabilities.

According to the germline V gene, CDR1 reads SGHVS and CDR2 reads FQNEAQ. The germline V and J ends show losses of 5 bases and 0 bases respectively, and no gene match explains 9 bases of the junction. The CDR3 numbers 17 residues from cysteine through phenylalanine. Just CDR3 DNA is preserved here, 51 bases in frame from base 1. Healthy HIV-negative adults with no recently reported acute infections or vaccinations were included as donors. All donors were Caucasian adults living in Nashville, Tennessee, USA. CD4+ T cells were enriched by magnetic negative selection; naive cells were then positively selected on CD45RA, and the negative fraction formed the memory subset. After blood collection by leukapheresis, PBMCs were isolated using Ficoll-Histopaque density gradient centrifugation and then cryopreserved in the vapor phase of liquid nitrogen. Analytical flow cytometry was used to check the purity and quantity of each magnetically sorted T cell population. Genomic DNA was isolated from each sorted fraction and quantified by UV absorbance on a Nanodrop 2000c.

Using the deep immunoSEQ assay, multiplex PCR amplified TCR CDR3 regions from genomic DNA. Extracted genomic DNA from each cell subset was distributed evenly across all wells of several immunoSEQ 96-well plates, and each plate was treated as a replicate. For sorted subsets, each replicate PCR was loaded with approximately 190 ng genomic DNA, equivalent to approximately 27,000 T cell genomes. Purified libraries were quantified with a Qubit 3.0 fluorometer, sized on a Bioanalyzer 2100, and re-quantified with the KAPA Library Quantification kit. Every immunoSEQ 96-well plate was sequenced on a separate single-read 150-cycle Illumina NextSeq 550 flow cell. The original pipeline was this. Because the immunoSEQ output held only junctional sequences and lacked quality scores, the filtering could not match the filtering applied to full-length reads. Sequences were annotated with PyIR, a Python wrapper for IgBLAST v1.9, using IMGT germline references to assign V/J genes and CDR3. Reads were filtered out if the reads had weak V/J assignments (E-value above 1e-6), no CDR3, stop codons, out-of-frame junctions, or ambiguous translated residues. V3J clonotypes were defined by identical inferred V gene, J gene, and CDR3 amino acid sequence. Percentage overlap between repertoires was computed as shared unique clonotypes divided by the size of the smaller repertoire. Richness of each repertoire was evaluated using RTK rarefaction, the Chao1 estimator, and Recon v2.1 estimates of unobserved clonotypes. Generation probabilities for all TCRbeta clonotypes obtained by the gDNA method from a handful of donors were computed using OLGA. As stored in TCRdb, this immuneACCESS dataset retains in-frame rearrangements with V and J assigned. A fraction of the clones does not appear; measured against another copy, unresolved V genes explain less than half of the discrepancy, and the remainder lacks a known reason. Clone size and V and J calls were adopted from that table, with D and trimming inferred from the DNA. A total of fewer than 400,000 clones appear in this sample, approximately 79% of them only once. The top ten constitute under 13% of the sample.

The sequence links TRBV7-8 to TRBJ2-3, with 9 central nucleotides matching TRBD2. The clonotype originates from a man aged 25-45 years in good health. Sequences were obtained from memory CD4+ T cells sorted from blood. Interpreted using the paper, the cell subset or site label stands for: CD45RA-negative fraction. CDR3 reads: CASSPNHGLASTDTQYF. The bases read TGTGCCAGCAGCCCTAACCACGGACTAGCGAGCACAGATACGCAGTATTTT.